A selection of T cell receptor beta chains follows, all from one sample in a study of T-cell reconstitution after alpha-beta-depleted transplantation in children. One entry per CDR3 protein, called by TCRdb with MiXCR from the PCR reads. The sample consists of about 440,000 distinct CDR3 sequences, 43% of them appearing once. The specimen comprised PBMCs, sampled before TCRalphabeta/CD19-depleted stem cell transplant. All receptors come from a girl between 2 and 10 years old with aplastic anemia, due to receive a stem cell transplant. CDR3s include the opening cysteine and the closing phenylalanine or tryptophan. D genes are given only for firm matches. For some rows the clone size is stated as once, few or many, or as a class when expanded; others skip it.

cdr3_aa cdr3_nt j_call v_call clone_size d_call
CAWRRPVYNEQFF TGTGCCTGGAGGCGTCCCGTATACAATGAGCAGTTCTTC TRBJ2-1 TRBV30 . .
CASSLAGGTGGNEQFF TGCGCCAGCAGCTTGGCCGGCGGTACCGGGGGCAATGAGCAGTTCTTC TRBJ2-1 TRBV5-1 . .
CASSYTSGADTQYF TGTGCCAGCAGTTACACCTCCGGCGCAGATACGCAGTATTTT TRBJ2-3 TRBV6-5 . .
CASSQEWAGGYEQHF TGCGCCAGCAGCCAAGAATGGGCAGGGGGCTACGAGCAGCACTTC TRBJ2-7 TRBV4-3 . TRBD1
CASSVGLAGETQYF TGTGCCAGCAGCGTGGGACTAGCGGGAGAGACCCAGTACTTC TRBJ2-5 TRBV9 many TRBD2
CASSYSTSGSPDTQYF TGTGCCAGCAGTTACTCGACTAGCGGGAGCCCAGATACGCAGTATTTT TRBJ2-3 TRBV6-5 few TRBD2
CASSLARGLGDNYEQYF TGTGCCAGCAGCTTAGCGAGGGGCCTTGGGGACAATTACGAGCAGTACTTC TRBJ2-7 TRBV7-8 . .
CSASKRERYNEQFF TGCAGTGCTAGCAAGCGGGAGAGGTACAATGAGCAGTTCTTC TRBJ2-1 TRBV20-1 few TRBD2
CASRQGLRSRDGELFF TGTGCCAGCAGACAGGGGTTGAGGTCTCGGGACGGGGAGCTGTTTTTT TRBJ2-2 TRBV6-2/TRBV6-3 . TRBD1
CASSPSSGEQFF TGTGCCAGCAGCCCCTCTAGTGGTGAGCAGTTCTTC TRBJ2-1 TRBV7-6 few .
CASSMTTTSSGANVLTF TGTGCCAGCAGTATGACTACCACCTCCTCTGGGGCCAACGTCCTGACTTTC TRBJ2-6 TRBV6-1 few .
CASGTSGAYNEQFF TGTGCCAGCGGGACTAGCGGGGCCTACAATGAGCAGTTCTTC TRBJ2-1 TRBV6-1 . TRBD2
CATSRGSTDTQYF TGTGCCACCAGTCGCGGGTCCACAGATACGCAGTATTTT TRBJ2-3 TRBV24-1 . .
CSARDGPYEQYF TGCAGCGCCCGGGACGGGCCCTACGAGCAGTACTTC TRBJ2-7 TRBV29-1 many .